This T cell receptor (beta chain) was sequenced during a study of blood T cells in healthy people across ages (dated by TCRdb to 2015 to 2017). Concerning the study at large: In model experiments, roughly one uniquely barcoded TCR beta cDNA molecule per two T cells was captured by template switching. The study analyzed two additional independent replicas of 1 million unique cDNA reads from the same blood draw for two donors, one aged 18 to 29 and one aged 80 or older. To avoid experimental bias, donors of different ages were spread randomly across the sequencing lanes. To track age-related changes in TCR beta repertoire diversity, the study relied on deep sequencing normalized with unique cDNA molecular identifiers. Four age groups were formed from the donors: young (average around 15 years), middle-aged (just under 40), aged (about 68) and long-lived (approximately 80).

The full study reports these points: A strong correlation was found between observed TCR beta diversity and the percentage of naive T cells measured by flow cytometry. Total diversity estimates from one million sequenced T cells were considered lower bounds and underestimates. Observed TCR beta diversity per million T cells fell roughly linearly with age, and a significant reduction was already apparent by age around 40. Conclusive comparison of naive and antigen-experienced compartments was prevented by the profiling of bulk unsorted PBMCs. Because the CMV infection status of the donors was unknown, age-related changes in expanded clonotypes may potentially have been confounded. Compared with the aged group, more naive CD4+ T cells, fewer expanded clones and increased TCR diversity were shown by the long-lived group, suggesting age selection.

This clonotype was counted only a few times. This clone's antigen is unknown. There are no base qualities to consult, and no much larger clone falls within one base. The receptor library was made with 5' RACE. Sequencing was performed on an Illumina HiSeq 2500. The second PCR ran for roughly 6 to 11 cycles and used a J-beta primer mix along with a sample-barcoded 5' primer. Each TCR beta cDNA molecule received a unique molecular identifier from a template-switch 5' adaptor carrying 12 random nucleotides. Each sample yielded at least 2.5 million CDR3-containing paired-end reads. All of the RNA was converted into first-strand cDNA using the Mint cDNA synthesis kit, with a TRBC-specific oligonucleotide serving as the primer. Following uracil-DNA glycosylase treatment, all cDNA underwent a first 18-cycle PCR with the universal primers M1SS and BC2_uni_R. The authors' pipeline ran thus. For normalization, 1 million high-quality reads were randomly selected from each sample, with every read carrying a distinct molecular identifier. Instead of being binned into consensus sequences, reads that shared molecular identifiers were thrown out. MiTCR, set to a Q25 quality threshold and the strictest error-elimination algorithm, was used for CDR3 identification, clonotype clustering and error correction. A nonparametric unseen species model using Euler transformation provided a lower-bound estimate of total TCR beta diversity. TCRdb reprocessed the public reads (quality trimming at Q25 with fastp, clone calling with MiXCR) and kept in-frame beta chains. Identical CDR3 proteins give one entry, which carries the most common genes and DNA. These V and J calls originate from TCRdb's pipeline instead of the authors' own analysis. The sample data list about 970,000 distinct CDR3 sequences, and roughly 51% of these were observed just once. About a fifth of the sample comes from the top ten.

The approximately 39 donors, aged about 6 to 90 years, were systemically healthy Caucasian individuals from Russia. Around 9.9 milliliters of peripheral blood were collected from each donor into EDTA-treated Vacutainer tubes. PBMCs were isolated by Ficoll-Paque density-gradient centrifugation, with at least 6 million obtained per sample. Trizol reagent was used to extract total RNA from the PBMCs, yielding at least 5 micrograms per sample. For every donor, an aliquot of PBMCs went through flow cytometry to measure the percentages of naive CD45RAhigh/CD27high T cells. The origin of this receptor is a woman aged 60-75 years in good health. The sequencing sample was made of blood.

The CDR3 in this case is CSARDLSYSNEQFF. The nucleotides read TGCAGTGCTAGAGACCTCTCTTATAGCAATGAGCAGTTCTTC. The chain is made from TRBV20-1 and TRBJ2-1, with the D segment identity uncertain. The CDR3 goes from the cysteine to the phenylalanine over 14 residues. Only the CDR3 part of the read is kept: 42 bases, read in frame from the first base. The germline V gene (reference sequence) provides CDR1 DFQATT and CDR2 SNEGSKA. At the junction V is shortened by 0 bases and J by 6 bases, with 12 bases in between.